The 20 T cell receptor beta chains given below trace back to one sample, sequenced in a study of T cell changes during pregnancy in multiple sclerosis. The assay was immunoSEQ multiplex PCR, and TCRdb's table has in-frame clones only and misses some. The sample carries around 68,000 clones, just over 90% recorded once. The material sequenced was CD4+ T cells from peripheral blood mononuclear cells, taken before pregnancy. Every receptor here comes from a female donor with multiple sclerosis, enrolled in a pregnancy study.

The chain employs TRBV7-9 and TRBJ2-3; the D gene is possibly TRBD1 (6 bases). Trimming left V 5 bases short and J 0 bases short, with 15 bases between. Germline assignment: CDR1 SEHNR and CDR2 FQNEAQ (reference sequence). The CDR3 has 16 amino acids. The CDR3: CASSLKQGTSTDTQYF. CDR3 nucleotide sequence: TGTGCCAGCAGCCTCAAACAGGGAACTAGCACAGATACGCAGTATTTT. The complete variable domain, with remaining parts taken from reference TRBV7-9 and TRBJ2-3, reads DTGVSQNPRHKITKRGQNVTFRCDPISEHNRLYWYRQTLGQGPEFLTYFQNEAQLEKSRLLSDRFSAERPKGSFSTLEIQRTEQGDSAMYLCASSLKQGTSTDTQYFGPGTRLTVL.

Only one count was recorded for this clone. This rearrangement joins TRBV20-1 to TRBJ2-7; the D is unclear. Germline CDR1 and CDR2: DFQATT and SNEGSKA (reference sequence). The CDR3 contains 10 residues. The V and J ends lost 4 bases and 6 bases respectively, with 7 bases between them. CDR3 sequence reads: CSAKSGEQYF. The CDR3 nucleotides are TGCAGTGCTAAGAGTGGCGAGCAGTACTTC.

A word on this clone: Other DNA sequences of this sample code for an identical CDR3. The chain uses TRBV10-3 and TRBJ1-2; 8 positions agree with TRBD1. The junction had 7 bases not matched to a gene; V was cut back by 5 bases and J by 8 bases. CDR3 length: 13 residues. The germline V gene has CDR1 ENHRY and CDR2 SYGVKD. The CDR3 loop reads CAISPGQGGGYTF. CDR3 sequence (DNA): TGTGCCATCAGTCCTGGACAGGGCGGGGGCTACACCTTC.

The chain recombines TRBV27 with TRBJ2-3; maybe TRBD1 (5 bases). Trimming pared 1 base from V and 2 bases from J, leaving 13 bases between. Germline V gene data show CDR1 as MNHEY and CDR2 as SMNVEV (reference sequence). The CDR3 runs 16 residues. CDR3 bases: TGTGCCAGCAGTTTATGGGGCAGGCCAGACACAGATACGCAGTATTTT. It is translated as CASSLWGRPDTDTQYF.

The gene calls are TRBV5-4 and TRBJ2-7, with 15 bases identical to TRBD2. This CDR3 has 17 residues. From germline, CDR1 is SGHNT and CDR2 YYREEE (reference sequence). V shed 4 bases, J shed 0 bases, and the junction held 5 bases outside the gene matches. The CDR3 sequence is CASSPGLAGGRSYEQYF. CDR3 nucleotide sequence: TGTGCCAGCAGCCCGGGACTAGCGGGAGGCCGCTCCTACGAGCAGTACTTC.

V gene TRBV27 combines with J gene TRBJ2-5, with 13 bases aligning to TRBD2. Germline CDR1 and CDR2: MNHEY and SMNVEV (reference sequence). V gave up 2 bases and J gave up 5 bases; unmatched junction bases: 5. This CDR3 is 16 amino acids long. The CDR3 protein is CASSLKTSGGAETQYF. In DNA form, the CDR3 reads TGTGCCAGCAGTTTAAAAACTAGCGGGGGGGCCGAGACCCAGTACTTC.

This clone was counted only a few times. J is TRBJ2-1 and V is TRBV7-3; possible D gene TRBD2, 5 bases. Germline CDR1 is SGHTA and CDR2 is FQGTGA. The CDR3 is made up of 17 amino acids. V was cut by 1 base and J by 4 bases, with 17 bases left in between. CDR3 protein: CASSLIPGVNQYNEQFF. The CDR3 DNA is TGTGCCAGCAGCTTAATCCCCGGGGTCAACCAGTACAATGAGCAGTTCTTC.

This clone appeared a single time. This chain uses TRBV6-8 with TRBJ2-7; no clear D. V lost 7 bases to trimming and J lost 3 bases, with 4 bases between them. Germline lookup yields CDR1 MNHGY and CDR2 SAAAGT. This CDR3 has 10 residues. This CDR3 is CASTFYEQYF. The CDR3 DNA follows: TGTGCCAGCACCTTCTACGAGCAGTACTTC.

The chain joins TRBV7-6 to TRBJ2-1, with D maybe TRBD2 (5 bases). The CDR3 totals 16 residues. In germline, CDR1 is SGHVS, CDR2 FNYEAQ. V lost 1 base and J lost 7, with 17 bases in between. The CDR3 reads CASSLVVRALGNEQFF. CDR3 DNA: TGTGCCAGCAGCTTAGTGGTGAGGGCCTTGGGGAATGAGCAGTTCTTC.

The chain couples TRBV6-1 to TRBJ1-1; 9 nucleotides line up with TRBD1. The germline V gene has CDR1 MNHNS and CDR2 SASEGT. V shed 10 bases and J 11 bases; nucleotides not matched to a gene: 14. This CDR3 has 13 amino acids. CDR3 coding DNA: TGTGCCACATCATTAGACAGGGGGAGTTCGGCTTTCTTT. Its translation: CATSLDRGSSAFF.

The gene calls are TRBV7-6 and TRBJ2-7, with 9 bases fitting TRBD2. CDR3 length: 15 residues. V lost 4 bases, J lost 0 bases, and 4 bases stayed unmatched. Germline CDR1 reads SGHVS; CDR2 reads FNYEAQ. The CDR3 spells CASSYIAGASYEQYF. CDR3 in DNA: TGTGCCAGCAGCTATATAGCGGGGGCCTCCTACGAGCAGTACTTC.

This chain links TRBV11-2 with TRBJ2-2, with 9 bases matching TRBD2. The CDR3 has 15 residues. V was pared by 5 bases and J by 3 bases, with 4 bases of the junction left unmatched. CDR1 SGHAT and CDR2 FQNNGV come from the germline V gene. The CDR3 sequence is CASSPIAGDTGELFF. CDR3 DNA: TGTGCCAGCAGCCCGATAGCGGGAGACACCGGGGAGCTGTTTTTT.

CDR3 region: CARTARGLDNEQFF. As DNA, the CDR3 is TGCGCCAGAACTGCGCGAGGACTCGACAATGAGCAGTTCTTC. The chain joins TRBV4-1 to TRBJ2-1; possibly TRBD2 for D (5 bases). Germline V CDR1 and CDR2: MGHRA, YSYEKL. Between the trimmed V and J ends, which lost 9 bases and 5 bases, there was a span of 17 bases. The CDR3 loop spans 14 amino acids.

This chain uses TRBV5-1 with TRBJ2-1, with TRBD2 matching 8 bases. The J segment lost 5 bases and the V segment lost 1 base, leaving 5 bases of the junction unmatched. This CDR3 has 15 residues. Germline V gene sequence: CDR1 SGHRS, CDR2 YFSETQ. The CDR3 loop reads CASSLSGSKNNEQFF. CDR3 bases: TGCGCCAGCAGCTTGAGCGGGAGTAAGAACAATGAGCAGTTCTTC.

The chain combines TRBV19 with TRBJ2-7; a possible D gene is TRBD1 (7 bases). V was shortened by 8 bases and J by 2 bases, with 19 bases between the two germline ends. CDR3 length equals 15 residues. CDR1 LNHDA and CDR2 SQIVND come from the germline V gene (reference sequence). Here the CDR3 DNA reads TGTGCCAGTCGCAGGGGGGACAGTATCGCCTACGAGCAGTACTTC. Translation gives CASRRGDSIAYEQYF.

The J gene is TRBJ1-5, the V gene TRBV19; D might be TRBD1 (5 bases). Germline CDR1 is LNHDA and CDR2 is SQIVND (reference sequence). This CDR3 spans 15 amino acids. Trimming shortened V by 1 base and J by 5 bases, and 12 bases separated the two germline ends. This CDR3 reads CASSIVPGSDQPQHF. The CDR3 bases are TGTGCCAGTAGTATAGTCCCAGGGTCTGATCAGCCCCAGCATTTT.

V is TRBV13 and J is TRBJ1-4; possible D gene TRBD1, 5 bases. V was pared by 4 bases and J by 6 bases, with 15 bases between. The CDR3 covers 15 residues. Germline V CDR1 and CDR2: PRHDT, FYEKMQ (reference sequence). The CDR3 sequence is CASSSRQSPHEKLFF. CDR3 DNA sequence: TGTGCCAGCAGCTCTAGACAGTCACCGCATGAAAAACTGTTTTTT.

J is TRBJ2-7 and V is TRBV6-1, with a possible D match to TRBD2 (5 bases). Germline V gives CDR1 MNHNS, CDR2 SASEGT. The CDR3 covers 15 residues. V lost 0 bases and J lost 0, with 9 bases in between. The CDR3 reads CASSEARLSSYEQYF. The DNA of the CDR3 is TGTGCCAGCAGTGAAGCGCGACTAAGCTCCTACGAGCAGTACTTC.

The gene calls are TRBV2 and TRBJ1-3; D is ambiguous. Germline V gives CDR1 SNHLY, CDR2 FYNNEI. V was clipped by 9 bases and J by 0 bases, with 6 bases between them. This CDR3 region has 12 residues. The CDR3 DNA follows: TGTGCCAGTCGACTCTCTGGAAACACCATATATTTT. Residues: CASRLSGNTIYF.

The chain links TRBV19 to TRBJ2-7, with D tentatively TRBD1 (6 bases). This CDR3 is 15 amino acids long. The V end was cut by 4 bases, the J end by 3 bases, with 16 bases between. CDR1 is LNHDA, CDR2 SQIVND, per germline (reference sequence). The CDR3 DNA reads TGTGCCAGTAGTAGGACAGTATCCACTGACTACGAGCAGTACTTC. This sequence encodes CASSRTVSTDYEQYF.